This T cell receptor beta chain was recovered during a study of blood T cell repertoires in COVID-19. Turning to the study itself: The United States, Italy and Spain were the sources of the acute and convalescent COVID-19 samples.

This clone appeared a few times. Sequencing used immunoSEQ multiplex PCR; TCRdb keeps in-frame clones, though not all of them. The table has tens of thousands of clones, 84% seen once. The CDR3 totals 16 residues. Germline CDR1 and CDR2: MNHNY and SVGAGI (reference sequence). V lost 8 bases to trimming and J lost 0 bases, with 17 bases between them. This TCR was recovered from a man in his 60s with acute or convalescent COVID-19. Sequenced input: peripheral blood. The J gene is TRBJ1-5, the V gene TRBV6-6; D uncertain. CDR3 region: CASLPRGGSSNQPQHF. The CDR3 coding sequence is TGTGCCAGCCTTCCCCGGGGAGGGTCTAGCAATCAGCCCCAGCATTTT.